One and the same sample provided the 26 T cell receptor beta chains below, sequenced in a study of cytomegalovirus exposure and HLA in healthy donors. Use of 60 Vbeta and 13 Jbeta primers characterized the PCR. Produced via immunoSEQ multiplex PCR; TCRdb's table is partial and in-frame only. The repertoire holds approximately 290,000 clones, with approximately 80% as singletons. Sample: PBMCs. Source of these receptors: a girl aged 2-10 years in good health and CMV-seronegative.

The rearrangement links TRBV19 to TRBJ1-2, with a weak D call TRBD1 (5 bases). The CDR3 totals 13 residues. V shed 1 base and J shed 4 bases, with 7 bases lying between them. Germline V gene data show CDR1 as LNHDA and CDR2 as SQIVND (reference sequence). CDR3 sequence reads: CASSIGQRYGYTF. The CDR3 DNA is TGTGCCAGTAGTATAGGACAGCGCTATGGCTACACCTTC. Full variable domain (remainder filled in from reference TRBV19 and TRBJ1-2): DGGITQSPKYLFRKEGQNVTLSCEQNLNHDAMYWYRQDPGQGLRLIYYSQIVNDFQKGDIAEGYSVSREKKESFPLTVTSAQKNPTAFYLCASSIGQRYGYTFGSGTRLTVV.

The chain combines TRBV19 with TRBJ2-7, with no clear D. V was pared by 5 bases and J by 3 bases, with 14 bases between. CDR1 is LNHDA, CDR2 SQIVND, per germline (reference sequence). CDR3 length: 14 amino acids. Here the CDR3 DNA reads TGTGCCAGTAGTGGTCGAAGAGATAACTACGAGCAGTACTTC. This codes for CASSGRRDNYEQYF.

CDR3 residues: CASSLGVGASGNTIYF. The CDR3 bases are TGTGCCAGCAGCTTAGGTGTGGGGGCTTCTGGAAACACCATATATTTT. The chain recombines TRBV7-8 with TRBJ1-3; D is possibly TRBD1 (6 bases). Trimming took off 1 base at V and 1 base at J, with 11 bases between the two ends. This CDR3 has 16 residues. CDR1 is SGHVS and CDR2 is FQNEAQ in the germline V gene.

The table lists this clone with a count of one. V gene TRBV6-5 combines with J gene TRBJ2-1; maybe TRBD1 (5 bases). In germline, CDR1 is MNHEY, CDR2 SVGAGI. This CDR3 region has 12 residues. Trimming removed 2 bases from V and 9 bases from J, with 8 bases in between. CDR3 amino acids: CASSYIQGEQFF. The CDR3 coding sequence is TGTGCCAGCAGTTACATTCAGGGTGAGCAGTTCTTC.

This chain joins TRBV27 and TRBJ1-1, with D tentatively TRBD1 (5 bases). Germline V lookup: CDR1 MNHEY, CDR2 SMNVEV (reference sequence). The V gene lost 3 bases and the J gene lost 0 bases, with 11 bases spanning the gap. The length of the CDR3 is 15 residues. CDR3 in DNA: TGTGCCAGCAGTTTCCGTCAGGGCGTGAACACTGAAGCTTTCTTT. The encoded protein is CASSFRQGVNTEAFF.

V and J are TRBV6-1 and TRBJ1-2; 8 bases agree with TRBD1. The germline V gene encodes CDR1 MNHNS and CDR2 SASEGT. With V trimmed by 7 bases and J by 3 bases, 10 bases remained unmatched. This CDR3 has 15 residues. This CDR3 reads CASTNNRGTHYGYTF. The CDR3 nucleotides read TGTGCCAGCACTAATAACAGGGGGACCCACTATGGCTACACCTTC.

CDR3 DNA sequence: TGTGCCAGCAGTTTTCGGGGGGAGCGTGTGAGTGGGCAGTATTTT. Translating it yields CASSFRGERVSGQYF. V usage is TRBV27 and J usage is TRBJ2-3; 7 bases map to TRBD2. Per germline, CDR1 MNHEY and CDR2 SMNVEV (reference sequence). The CDR3 contains 15 residues. Trimming cost V 3 bases and J 11 bases; bases outside gene matches: 14.

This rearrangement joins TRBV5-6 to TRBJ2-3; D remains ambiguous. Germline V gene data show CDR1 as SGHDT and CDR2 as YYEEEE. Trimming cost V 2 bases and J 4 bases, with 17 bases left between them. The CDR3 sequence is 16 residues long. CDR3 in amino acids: CASSFYTLLLADTQYF. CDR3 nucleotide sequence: TGTGCCAGCAGCTTCTATACGCTCCTTCTCGCAGATACGCAGTATTTT.

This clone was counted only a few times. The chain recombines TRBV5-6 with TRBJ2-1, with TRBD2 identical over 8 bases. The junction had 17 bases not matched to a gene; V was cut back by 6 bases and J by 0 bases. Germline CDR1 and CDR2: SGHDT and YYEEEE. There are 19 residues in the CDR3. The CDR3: CASTNFLRAGGLSYNEQFF. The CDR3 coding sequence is TGTGCCAGCACCAACTTCCTCAGGGCGGGAGGCCTCTCCTACAATGAGCAGTTCTTC.

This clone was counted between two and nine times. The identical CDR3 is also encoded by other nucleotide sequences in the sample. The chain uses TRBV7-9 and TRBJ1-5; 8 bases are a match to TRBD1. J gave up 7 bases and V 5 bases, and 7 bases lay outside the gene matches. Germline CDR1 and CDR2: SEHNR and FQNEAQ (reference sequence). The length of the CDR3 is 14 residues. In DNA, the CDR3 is TGTGCCAGCAGCCTAGGACAGGGTGGACAGCCCCAGCATTTT. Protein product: CASSLGQGGQPQHF.

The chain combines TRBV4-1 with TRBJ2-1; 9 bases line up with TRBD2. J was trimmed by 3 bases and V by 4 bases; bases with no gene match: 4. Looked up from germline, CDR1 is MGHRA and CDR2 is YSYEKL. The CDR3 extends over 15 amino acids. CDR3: CASSPTSGFYNEQFF. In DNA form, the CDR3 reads TGCGCCAGCAGCCCAACTAGCGGGTTCTACAATGAGCAGTTCTTC.

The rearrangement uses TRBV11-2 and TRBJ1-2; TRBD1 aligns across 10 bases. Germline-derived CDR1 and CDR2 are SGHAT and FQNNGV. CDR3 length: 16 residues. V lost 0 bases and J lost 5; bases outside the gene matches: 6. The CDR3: CASSLDLPGQGYGYTF. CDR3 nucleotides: TGTGCCAGCAGCTTAGACCTTCCGGGACAGGGGTATGGCTACACCTTC.

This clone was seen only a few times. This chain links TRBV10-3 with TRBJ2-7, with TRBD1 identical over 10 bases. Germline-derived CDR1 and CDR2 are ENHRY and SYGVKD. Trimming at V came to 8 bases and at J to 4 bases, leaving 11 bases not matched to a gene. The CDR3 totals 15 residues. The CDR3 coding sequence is TGTGCCATCTCAAACGCCGGGACAGGGGTATACGAGCAGTACTTC. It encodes CAISNAGTGVYEQYF.

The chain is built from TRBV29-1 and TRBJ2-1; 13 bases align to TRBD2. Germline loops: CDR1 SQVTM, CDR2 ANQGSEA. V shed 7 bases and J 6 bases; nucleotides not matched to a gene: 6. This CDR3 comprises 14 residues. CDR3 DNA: TGCAGCGACACCAGGACTAGCGGGGGCAATGAGCAGTTCTTC. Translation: CSDTRTSGGNEQFF.

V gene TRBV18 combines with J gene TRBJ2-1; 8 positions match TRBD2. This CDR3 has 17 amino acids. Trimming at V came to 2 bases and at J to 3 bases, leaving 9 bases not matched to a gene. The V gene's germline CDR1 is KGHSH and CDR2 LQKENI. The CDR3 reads CASSPNTKREFYNEQFF. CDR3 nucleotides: TGTGCCAGCTCACCAAATACCAAGCGGGAGTTCTACAATGAGCAGTTCTTC.

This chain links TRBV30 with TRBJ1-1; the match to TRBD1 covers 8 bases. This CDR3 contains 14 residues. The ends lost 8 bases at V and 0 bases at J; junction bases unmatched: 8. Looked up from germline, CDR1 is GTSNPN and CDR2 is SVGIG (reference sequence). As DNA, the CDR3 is TGTGCCGGCTTGACAGGGGCGATGAACACTGAAGCTTTCTTT. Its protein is CAGLTGAMNTEAFF.

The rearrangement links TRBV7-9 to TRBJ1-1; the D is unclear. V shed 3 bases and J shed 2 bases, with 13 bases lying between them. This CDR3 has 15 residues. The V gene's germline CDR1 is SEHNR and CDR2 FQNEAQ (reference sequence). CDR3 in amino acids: CASSLTTRLNTEAFF. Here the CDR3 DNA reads TGTGCCAGCAGCTTGACAACGAGATTAAACACTGAAGCTTTCTTT.

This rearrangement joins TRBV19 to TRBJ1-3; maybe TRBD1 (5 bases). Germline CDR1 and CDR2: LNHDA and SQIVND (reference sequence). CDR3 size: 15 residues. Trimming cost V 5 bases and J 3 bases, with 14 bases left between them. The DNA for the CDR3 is TGTGCCAGTAGTCTCAGAACAGGTTTTGGAAACACCATATATTTT. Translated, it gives CASSLRTGFGNTIYF.

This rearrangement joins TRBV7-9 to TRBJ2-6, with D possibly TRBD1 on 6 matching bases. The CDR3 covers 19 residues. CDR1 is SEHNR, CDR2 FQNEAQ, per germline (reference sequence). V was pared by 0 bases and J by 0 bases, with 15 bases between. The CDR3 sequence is CASSLALRGQFSGANVLTF. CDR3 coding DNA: TGTGCCAGCAGCTTAGCTTTGAGAGGACAGTTCTCTGGGGCCAACGTCCTGACTTTC.

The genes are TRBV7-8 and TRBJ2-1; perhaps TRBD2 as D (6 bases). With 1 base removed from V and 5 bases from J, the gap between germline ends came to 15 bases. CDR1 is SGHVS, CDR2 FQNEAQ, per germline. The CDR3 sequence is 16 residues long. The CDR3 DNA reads TGTGCCAGCAGCTTAGTTGTGCTAGCGAGGGACAATGAGCAGTTCTTC. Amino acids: CASSLVVLARDNEQFF.

The CDR3: CASRAGQGYNEQFF. Written as DNA, the CDR3 is TGTGCCAGCAGAGCCGGACAGGGCTACAATGAGCAGTTCTTC. The chain joins TRBV11-1 to TRBJ2-1, with 8 bases lining up with TRBD1. CDR3 length: 14 residues. Germline V gene sequence: CDR1 SGHAT, CDR2 FQDESV (reference sequence). V lost 6 bases, J lost 3 bases, and 4 bases stayed unmatched. Full variable domain (outside the CDR3, taken from reference TRBV11-1 and TRBJ2-1): EAEVAQSPRYKITEKSQAVAFWCDPISGHATLYWYRQILGQGPELLVQFQDESVVDDSQLPKDRFSAERLKGVDSTLKIQPAELGDSAMYLCASRAGQGYNEQFFGPGTRLTVL.

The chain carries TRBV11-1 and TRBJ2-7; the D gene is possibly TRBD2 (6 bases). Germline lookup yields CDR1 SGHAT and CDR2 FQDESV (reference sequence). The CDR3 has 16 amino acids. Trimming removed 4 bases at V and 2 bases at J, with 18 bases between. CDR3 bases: TGTGCCAGCAGCTCCCTATCTTGGAGGGGCCCCTACGAGCAGTACTTC. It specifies CASSSLSWRGPYEQYF.

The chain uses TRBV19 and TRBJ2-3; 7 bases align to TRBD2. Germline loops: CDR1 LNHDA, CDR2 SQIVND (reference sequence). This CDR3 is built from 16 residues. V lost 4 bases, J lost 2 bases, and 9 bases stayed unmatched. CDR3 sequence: CASSTQTSAHTDTQYF. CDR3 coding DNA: TGTGCCAGTAGTACCCAAACTAGCGCACACACAGATACGCAGTATTTT.

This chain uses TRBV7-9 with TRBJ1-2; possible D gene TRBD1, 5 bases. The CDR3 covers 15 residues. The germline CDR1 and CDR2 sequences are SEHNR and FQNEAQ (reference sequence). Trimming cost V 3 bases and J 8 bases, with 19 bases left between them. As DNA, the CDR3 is TGTGCCAGCAGCTTGGTAAAGACAGATAACCAAGGCTACACCTTC. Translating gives CASSLVKTDNQGYTF.

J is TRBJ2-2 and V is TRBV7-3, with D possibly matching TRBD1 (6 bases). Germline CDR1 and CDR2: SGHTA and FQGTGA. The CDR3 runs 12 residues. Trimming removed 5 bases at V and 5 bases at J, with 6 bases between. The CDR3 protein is CASSQGTGELFF. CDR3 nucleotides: TGTGCCAGCAGCCAGGGGACCGGGGAGCTGTTTTTT.

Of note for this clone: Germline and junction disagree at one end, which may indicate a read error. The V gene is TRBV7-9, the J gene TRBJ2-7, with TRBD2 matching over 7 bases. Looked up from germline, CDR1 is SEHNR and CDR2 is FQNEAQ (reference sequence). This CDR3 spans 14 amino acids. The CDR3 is CSSSPRLAPYEQYF. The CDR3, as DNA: TGTTCCAGCAGCCCTCGACTAGCCCCTTACGAGCAGTACTTC.